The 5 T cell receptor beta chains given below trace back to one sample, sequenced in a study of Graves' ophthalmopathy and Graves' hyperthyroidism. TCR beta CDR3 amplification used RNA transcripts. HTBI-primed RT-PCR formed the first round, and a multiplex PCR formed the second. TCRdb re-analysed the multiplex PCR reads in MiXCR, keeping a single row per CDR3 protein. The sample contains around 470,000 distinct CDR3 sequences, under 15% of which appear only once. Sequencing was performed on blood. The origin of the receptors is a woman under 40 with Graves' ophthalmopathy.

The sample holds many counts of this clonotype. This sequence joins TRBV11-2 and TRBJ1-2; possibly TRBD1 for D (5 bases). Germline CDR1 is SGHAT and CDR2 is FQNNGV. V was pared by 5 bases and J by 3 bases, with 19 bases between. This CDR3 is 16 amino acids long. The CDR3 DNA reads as TGTGCCAGCAGCGTCCCGGGACGCCAAGAGCACTATGGCTACACCTTC. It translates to CASSVPGRQEHYGYTF.

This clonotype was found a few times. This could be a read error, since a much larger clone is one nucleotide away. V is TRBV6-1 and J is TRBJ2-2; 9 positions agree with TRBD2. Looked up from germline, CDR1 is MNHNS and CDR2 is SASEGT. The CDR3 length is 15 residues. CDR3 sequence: CASSKRGANTGELCF. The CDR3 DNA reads TGTGCCAGCAGTAAGCGGGGGGCGAACACCGGGGAGCTGTGTTTT.

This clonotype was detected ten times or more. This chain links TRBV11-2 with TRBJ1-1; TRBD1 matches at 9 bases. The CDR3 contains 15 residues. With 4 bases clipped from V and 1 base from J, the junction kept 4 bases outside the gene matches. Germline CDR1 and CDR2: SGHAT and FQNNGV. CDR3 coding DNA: TGTGCCAGCAGCTACTCACAGGGGGCGAACACTGAAGCTTTCTTT. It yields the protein CASSYSQGANTEAFF.

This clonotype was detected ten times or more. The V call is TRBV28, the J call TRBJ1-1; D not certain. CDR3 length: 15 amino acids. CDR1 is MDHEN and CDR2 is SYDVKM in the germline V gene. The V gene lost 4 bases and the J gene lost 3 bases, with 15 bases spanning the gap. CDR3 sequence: CASSSPPAGDTEAFF. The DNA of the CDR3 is TGTGCCAGCAGTTCCCCCCCGGCCGGAGACACTGAAGCTTTCTTT.

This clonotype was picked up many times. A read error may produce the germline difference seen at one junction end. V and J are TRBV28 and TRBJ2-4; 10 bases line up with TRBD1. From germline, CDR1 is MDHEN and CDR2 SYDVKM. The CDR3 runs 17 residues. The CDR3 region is CASSSGTGVRAKNIKYF. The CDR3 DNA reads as TGTGCCAGCAGTTCCGGGACAGGGGTTCGGGCCAAAAACATTAAGTACTTC.